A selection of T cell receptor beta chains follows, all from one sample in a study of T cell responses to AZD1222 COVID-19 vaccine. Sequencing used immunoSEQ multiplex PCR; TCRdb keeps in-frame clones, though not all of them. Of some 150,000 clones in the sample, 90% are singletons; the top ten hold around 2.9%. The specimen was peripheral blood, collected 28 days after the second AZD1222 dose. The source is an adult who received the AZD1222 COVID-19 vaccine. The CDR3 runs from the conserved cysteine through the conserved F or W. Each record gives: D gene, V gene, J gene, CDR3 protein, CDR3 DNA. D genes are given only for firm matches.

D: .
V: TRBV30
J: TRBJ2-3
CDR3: CAWSGAGPGHFSTDTQYF
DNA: TGTGCCTGGAGTGGGGCAGGGCCGGGCCACTTCTCCACAGATACGCAGTATTTT

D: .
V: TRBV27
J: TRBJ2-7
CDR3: CASSYGGTYEQYF
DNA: TGTGCCAGCAGTTACGGCGGGACCTACGAGCAGTACTTC

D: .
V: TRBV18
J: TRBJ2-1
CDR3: CASSPSDNEQFF
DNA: TGTGCCAGCTCACCTTCCGACAATGAGCAGTTCTTC

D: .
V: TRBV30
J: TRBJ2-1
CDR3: CAWSVLNGNNEQFF
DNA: TGTGCCTGGAGTGTACTGAATGGAAACAATGAGCAGTTCTTC

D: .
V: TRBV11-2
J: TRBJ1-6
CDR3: CASKGVRSSYNSPLHF
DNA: TGTGCCAGCAAAGGAGTTCGTTCATCCTATAATTCACCCCTCCACTTT

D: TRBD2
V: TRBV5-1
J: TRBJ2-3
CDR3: CASSMWTSDTDTQYF
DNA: TGCGCCAGCAGCATGTGGACTAGCGACACAGATACGCAGTATTTT

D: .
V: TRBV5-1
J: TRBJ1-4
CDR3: CASSVGTNEKLFF
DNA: TGCGCCAGCAGCGTGGGGACTAATGAAAAACTGTTTTTT

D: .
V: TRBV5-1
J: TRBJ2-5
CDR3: CASSQEVQETQYF
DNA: TGCGCCAGCTCCCAGGAAGTCCAGGAGACCCAGTACTTC

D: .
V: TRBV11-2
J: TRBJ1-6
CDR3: CASSFSGVNNSPLHF
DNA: TGTGCCAGCAGCTTTTCTGGGGTCAACAATTCACCCCTCCACTTT

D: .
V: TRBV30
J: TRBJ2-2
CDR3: CAWSVLRNGELFF
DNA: TGTGCCTGGAGTGTACTACGGAACGGGGAGCTGTTTTTT

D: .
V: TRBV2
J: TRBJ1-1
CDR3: CASSDEGNTEAFF
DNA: TGTGCCAGCAGTGACGAGGGCAACACTGAAGCTTTCTTT

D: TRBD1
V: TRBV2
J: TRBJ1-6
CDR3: CASSEAGQLNSPLHF
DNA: TGTGCCAGCAGTGAGGCGGGACAGCTTAATTCACCCCTCCACTTT

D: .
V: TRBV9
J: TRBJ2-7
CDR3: CASSVEGGAAYEQYF
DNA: TGTGCCAGCAGCGTAGAGGGGGGAGCGGCCTACGAGCAGTACTTC

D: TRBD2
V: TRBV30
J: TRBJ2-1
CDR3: CAWMNLAGKYNEQFF
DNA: TGTGCCTGGATGAACCTAGCGGGAAAATACAATGAGCAGTTCTTC

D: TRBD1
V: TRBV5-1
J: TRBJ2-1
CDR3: CASSPNRELPGGYNEQFF
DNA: TGCGCCAGCAGCCCCAACAGGGAGTTGCCAGGGGGTTACAATGAGCAGTTCTTC

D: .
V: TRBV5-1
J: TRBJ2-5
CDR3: CASSLAQGKETQYF
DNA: TGCGCCAGCAGCTTGGCGCAGGGAAAAGAGACCCAGTACTTC

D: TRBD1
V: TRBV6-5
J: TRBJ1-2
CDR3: CASSRDRGEGYGYTF
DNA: TGTGCCAGCAGTAGGGACAGGGGAGAAGGCTATGGCTACACCTTC